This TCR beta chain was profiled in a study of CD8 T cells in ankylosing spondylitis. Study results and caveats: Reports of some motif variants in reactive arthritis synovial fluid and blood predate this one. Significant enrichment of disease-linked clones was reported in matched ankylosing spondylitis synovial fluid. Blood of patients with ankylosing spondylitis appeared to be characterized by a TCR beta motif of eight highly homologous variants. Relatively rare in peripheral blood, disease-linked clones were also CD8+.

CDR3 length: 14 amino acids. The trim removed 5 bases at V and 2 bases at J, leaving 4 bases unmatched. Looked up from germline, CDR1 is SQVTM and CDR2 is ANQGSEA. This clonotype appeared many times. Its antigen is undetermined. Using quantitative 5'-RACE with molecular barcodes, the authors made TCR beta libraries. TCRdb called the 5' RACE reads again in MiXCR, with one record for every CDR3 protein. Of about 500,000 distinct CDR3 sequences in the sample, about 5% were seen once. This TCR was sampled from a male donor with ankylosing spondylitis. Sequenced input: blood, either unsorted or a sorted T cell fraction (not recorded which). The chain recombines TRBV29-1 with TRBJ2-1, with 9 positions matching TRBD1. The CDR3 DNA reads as TGCAGCGTTTTGGGACAGGGTCCCTACAATGAGCAGTTCTTC. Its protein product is CSVLGQGPYNEQFF.